This T cell receptor (beta chain) came from a study of cytomegalovirus exposure and HLA in healthy donors. General study findings and limits: In a later analysis, productive TCRs from donors in an Asian-associated ancestry cluster reportedly carried fewer N-insertions than the cohort mean. The classifier, whose performance was assessed in both the original and validation cohorts, reportedly diagnosed cytomegalovirus status with high specificity and sensitivity. V- and J-gene trimming in TCR beta was tied to a missense DCLRE1C variant by an analysis performed later.

Primers included in the PCR were 60 Vbeta and 13 Jbeta primers. The assay was immunoSEQ multiplex PCR, and TCRdb's table has in-frame clones only and misses some. The data contain approximately 100,000 clones, less than 10% of them singletons. This clone has just a few counts. Its antigen is unknown. CDR3 length: 16 residues. Trimming took 3 bases from V and 2 from J, leaving 17 bases between them. The origin of this receptor is a man in his fifties in good health and CMV-seropositive. Sequences were obtained from PBMCs. This chain links TRBV23-1 with TRBJ2-7; a possible D gene is TRBD1 (5 bases). TRBV23-1 is known as an ORF, though its function is uncertain. The CDR3 DNA sequence: TGCGCCAGCAGTCACTATTCCAGGGAACCCACCTACGAGCAGTACTTC. Translated: CASSHYSREPTYEQYF.